The sequence of this TCR beta chain was determined in a study of T cell repertoires in ileal Crohn's disease. In the study overall: Surgery for a complication: stricturing in approximately 60%, penetrating in roughly 40%.

The germline V gene encodes CDR1 SGHNT and CDR2 YYREEE (reference sequence). This CDR3 has 15 amino acids. V was pared by 4 bases and J by 0 bases, with 6 bases of the junction left unmatched. Profiling relied on immunoSEQ multiplex PCR, and the TCRdb table lists in-frame clones only, not all of them. This sample has some 16,000 clones, with 80% found just once. The sequence came from an adult with Crohn's disease. The J gene is TRBJ1-2, the V gene TRBV5-4; TRBD1 aligns across 7 bases. Material for sequencing was ileal tissue. The CDR3 protein is CASSAKDRTNYGYTF. The CDR3 coding sequence is TGTGCCAGCAGCGCTAAGGACAGGACTAACTATGGCTACACCTTC.